This TCR beta chain was captured by sequencing in a study of blood T cell repertoires in COVID-19. Germline V gene data show CDR1 as LNHDA and CDR2 as SQIVND (reference sequence). The V segment lost 5 bases and the J segment 7 bases; nucleotides outside the gene matches: 8. The CDR3 is 14 amino acids. Source study methods: Reference gene primers were amplified, and this amplification served to estimate nucleated cell counts. The method was immunoSEQ multiplex PCR; TCRdb's version includes in-frame clones alone and lacks a portion of them. The V and J calls and the clone size are those of that table, but D and trimming were determined from the DNA. The sample lists around 250,000 clones, 70% to 90% occurring once.

The rearrangement joins TRBV19 to TRBJ1-1, with 9 bases that match TRBD1. This TCR derives from a man between 45 and 60 years old who had been exposed to COVID-19. The sequenced sample was PBMCs or T cells enriched from blood (not recorded which). CDR3 sequence: CASSVQGAKGEAFF. CDR3 sequence (DNA): TGTGCCAGTAGTGTACAGGGGGCGAAGGGTGAAGCTTTCTTT.